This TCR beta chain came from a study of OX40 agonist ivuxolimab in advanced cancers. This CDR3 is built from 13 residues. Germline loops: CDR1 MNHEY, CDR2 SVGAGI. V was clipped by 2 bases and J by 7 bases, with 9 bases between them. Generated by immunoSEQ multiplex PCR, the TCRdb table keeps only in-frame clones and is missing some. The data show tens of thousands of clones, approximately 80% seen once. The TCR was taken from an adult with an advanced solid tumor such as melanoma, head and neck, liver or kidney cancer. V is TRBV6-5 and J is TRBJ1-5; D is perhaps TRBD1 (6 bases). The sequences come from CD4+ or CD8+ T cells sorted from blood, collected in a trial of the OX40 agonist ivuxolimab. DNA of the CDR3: TGTGCCAGCAGTTACGGCAGGGGACAGCCCCAGCATTTT. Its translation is CASSYGRGQPQHF.